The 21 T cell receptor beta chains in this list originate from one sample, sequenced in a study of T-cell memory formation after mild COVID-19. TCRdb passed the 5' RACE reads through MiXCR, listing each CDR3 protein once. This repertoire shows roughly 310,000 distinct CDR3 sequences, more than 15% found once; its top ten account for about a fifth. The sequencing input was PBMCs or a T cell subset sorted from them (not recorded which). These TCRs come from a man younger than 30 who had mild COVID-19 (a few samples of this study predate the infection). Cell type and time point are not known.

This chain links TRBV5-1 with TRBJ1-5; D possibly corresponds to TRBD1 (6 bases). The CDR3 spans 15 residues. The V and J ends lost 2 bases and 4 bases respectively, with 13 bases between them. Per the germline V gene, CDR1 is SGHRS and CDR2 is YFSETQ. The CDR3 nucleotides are TGCGCCAGCAGCTTAAGGGGGGCCCTAAATCAGCCCCAGCATTTT. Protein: CASSLRGALNQPQHF.

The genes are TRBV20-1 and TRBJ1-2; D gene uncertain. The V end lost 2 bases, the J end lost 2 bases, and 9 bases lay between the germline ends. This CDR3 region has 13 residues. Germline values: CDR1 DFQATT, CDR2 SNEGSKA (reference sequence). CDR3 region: CSARQTANYGYTF. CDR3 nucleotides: TGCAGTGCTAGACAAACGGCCAACTATGGCTACACCTTC.

The CDR3 reads CASSWTGEPYGYTF. Here the CDR3 DNA reads TGCGCCAGCAGCTGGACAGGGGAACCATATGGCTACACCTTC. The chain employs TRBV5-1 and TRBJ1-2; 9 bases match TRBD1. CDR3 length: 14 residues. Germline V lookup: CDR1 SGHRS, CDR2 YFSETQ. V lost 3 bases, J lost 5 bases, and 5 bases stayed unmatched.

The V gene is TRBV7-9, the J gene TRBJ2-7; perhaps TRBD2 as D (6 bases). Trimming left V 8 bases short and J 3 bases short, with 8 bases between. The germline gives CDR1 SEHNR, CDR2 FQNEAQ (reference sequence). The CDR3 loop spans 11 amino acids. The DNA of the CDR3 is TGTGCCAGCGGGGGGATCTACGAGCAGTACGTC. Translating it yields CASGGIYEQYV.

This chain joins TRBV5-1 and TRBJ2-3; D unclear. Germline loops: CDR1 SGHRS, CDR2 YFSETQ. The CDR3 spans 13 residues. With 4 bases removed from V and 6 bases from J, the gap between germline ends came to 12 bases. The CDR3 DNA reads TGCGCCAGCAGCAAGTCGGGCCCCGATACGCAGTATTTT. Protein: CASSKSGPDTQYF.

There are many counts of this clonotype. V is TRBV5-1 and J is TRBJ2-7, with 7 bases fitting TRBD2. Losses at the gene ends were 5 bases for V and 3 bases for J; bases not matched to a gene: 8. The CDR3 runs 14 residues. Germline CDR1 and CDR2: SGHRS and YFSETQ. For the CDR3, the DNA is TGCGCCAGCAGAAGAAGCGGGGCCCTCTACGAGCAGTACTTC. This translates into CASRRSGALYEQYF.

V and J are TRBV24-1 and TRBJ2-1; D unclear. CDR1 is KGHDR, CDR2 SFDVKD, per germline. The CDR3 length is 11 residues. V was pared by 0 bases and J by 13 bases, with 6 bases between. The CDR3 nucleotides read TGTGCCACCAGTGATTTGGACGTACAGTTCTTC. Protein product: CATSDLDVQFF.

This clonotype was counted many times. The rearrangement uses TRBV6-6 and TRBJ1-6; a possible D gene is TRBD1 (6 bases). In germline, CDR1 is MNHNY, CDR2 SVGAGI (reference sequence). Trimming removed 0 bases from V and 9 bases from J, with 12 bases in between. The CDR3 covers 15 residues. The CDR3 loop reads CASSYSRQGSSPLHF. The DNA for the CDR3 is TGTGCCAGCAGTTACTCGAGGCAGGGGAGTTCACCCCTCCACTTT.

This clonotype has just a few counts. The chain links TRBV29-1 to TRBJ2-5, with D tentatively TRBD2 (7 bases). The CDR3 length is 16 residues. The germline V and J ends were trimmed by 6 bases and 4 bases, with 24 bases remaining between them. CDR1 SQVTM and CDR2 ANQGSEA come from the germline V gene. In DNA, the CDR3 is TGCAGCGTGGGCTCTCGGGGACGGGGGGCCCGAGAGACCCAGTACTTC. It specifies CSVGSRGRGARETQYF.

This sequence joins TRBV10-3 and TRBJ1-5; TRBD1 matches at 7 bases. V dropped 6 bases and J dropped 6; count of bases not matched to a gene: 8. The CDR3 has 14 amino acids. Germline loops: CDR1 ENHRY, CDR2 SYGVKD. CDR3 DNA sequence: TGTGCCATCAGCGACAGGGAGGGAGGTCAGCCCCAGCATTTT. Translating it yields CAISDREGGQPQHF.

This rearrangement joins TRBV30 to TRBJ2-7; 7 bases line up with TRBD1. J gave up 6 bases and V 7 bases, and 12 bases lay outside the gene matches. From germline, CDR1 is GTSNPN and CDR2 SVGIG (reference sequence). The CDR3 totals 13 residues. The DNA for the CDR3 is TGTGCCTCTGGACAGGCGAGAGGGGGCGAGCAGTACTTC. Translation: CASGQARGGEQYF.

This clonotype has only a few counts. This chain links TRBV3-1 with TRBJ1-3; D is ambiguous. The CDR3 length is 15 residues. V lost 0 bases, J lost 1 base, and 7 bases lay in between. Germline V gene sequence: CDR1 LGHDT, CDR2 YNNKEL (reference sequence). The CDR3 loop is CASSQEGGSGNTIYF. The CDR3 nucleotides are TGTGCCAGCAGCCAAGAGGGTGGTTCTGGAAACACCATATATTTT.

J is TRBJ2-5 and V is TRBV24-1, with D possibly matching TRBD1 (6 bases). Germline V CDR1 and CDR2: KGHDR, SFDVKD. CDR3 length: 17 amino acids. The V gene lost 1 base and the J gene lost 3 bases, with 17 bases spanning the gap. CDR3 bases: TGTGCCACCAGTGATTTCGGGACACATGGCGGAAAAGAGACCCAGTACTTC. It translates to CATSDFGTHGGKETQYF.

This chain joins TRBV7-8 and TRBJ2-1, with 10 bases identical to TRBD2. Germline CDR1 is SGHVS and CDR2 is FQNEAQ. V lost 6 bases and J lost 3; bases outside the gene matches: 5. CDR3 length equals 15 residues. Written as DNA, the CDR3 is TGTGCCAGCAGTCAAGCGGGGGGGTTCTACAATGAGCAGTTCTTC. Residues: CASSQAGGFYNEQFF.

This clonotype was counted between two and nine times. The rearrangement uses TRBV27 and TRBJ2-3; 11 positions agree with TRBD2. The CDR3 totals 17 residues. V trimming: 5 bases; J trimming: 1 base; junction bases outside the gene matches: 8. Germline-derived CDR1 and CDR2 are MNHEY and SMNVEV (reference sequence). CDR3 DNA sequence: TGTGCCAGCAGTCCGAGACTAGCGGGGTATCGCACAGATACGCAGTATTTT. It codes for CASSPRLAGYRTDTQYF.

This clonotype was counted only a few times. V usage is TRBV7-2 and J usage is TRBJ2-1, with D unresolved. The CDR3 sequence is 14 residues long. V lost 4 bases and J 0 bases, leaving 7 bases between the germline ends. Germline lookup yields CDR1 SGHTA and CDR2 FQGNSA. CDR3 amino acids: CASSWSHSYNEQFF. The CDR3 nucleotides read TGTGCCAGCAGCTGGTCACACTCCTACAATGAGCAGTTCTTC.

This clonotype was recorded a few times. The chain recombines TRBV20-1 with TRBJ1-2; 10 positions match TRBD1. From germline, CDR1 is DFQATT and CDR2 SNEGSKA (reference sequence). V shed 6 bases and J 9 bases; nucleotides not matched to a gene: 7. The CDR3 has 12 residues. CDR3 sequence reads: CSAWDRGTSYTF. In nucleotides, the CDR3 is TGCAGTGCCTGGGACAGGGGAACGAGCTACACCTTC.

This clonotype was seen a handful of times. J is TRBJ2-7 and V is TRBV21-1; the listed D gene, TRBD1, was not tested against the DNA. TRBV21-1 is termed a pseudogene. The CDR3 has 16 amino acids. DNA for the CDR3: TGTGCCAGCAGCAAAGCGCCAGGGTTCTATTCCTACGAGCAGTACGTC. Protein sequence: CASSKAPGFYSYEQYV.

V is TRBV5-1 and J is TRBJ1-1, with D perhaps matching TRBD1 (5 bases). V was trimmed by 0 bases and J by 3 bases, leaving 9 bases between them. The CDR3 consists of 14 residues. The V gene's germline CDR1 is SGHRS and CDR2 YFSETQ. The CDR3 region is CASSLGGGDTEAFF. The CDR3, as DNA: TGCGCCAGCAGCTTGGGTGGAGGGGACACTGAAGCTTTCTTT.

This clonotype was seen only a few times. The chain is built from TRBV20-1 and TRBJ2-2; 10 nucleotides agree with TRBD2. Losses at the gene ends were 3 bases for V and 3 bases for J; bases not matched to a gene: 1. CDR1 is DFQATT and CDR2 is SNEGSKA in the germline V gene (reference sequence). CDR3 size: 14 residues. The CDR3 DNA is TGCAGTGCTAGGCTAGCGGGGGACACCGGGGAGCTGTTTTTT. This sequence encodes CSARLAGDTGELFF.

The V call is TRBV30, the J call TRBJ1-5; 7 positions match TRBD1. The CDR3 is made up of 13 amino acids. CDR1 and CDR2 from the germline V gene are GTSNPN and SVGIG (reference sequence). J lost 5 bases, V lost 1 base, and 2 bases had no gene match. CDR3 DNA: TGTGCCTGGAGTGAGGGGGCCTATCAGCCCCAGCATTTT. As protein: CAWSEGAYQPQHF.